This T cell receptor beta chain emerged from a study of blood T cell repertoires in COVID-19. In the study overall: T cells, B-cell-depleted T cells, or PBMCs supplied cDNA or gDNA.

Profiled with immunoSEQ multiplex PCR; TCRdb holds only in-frame clones, not every one. The top ten clones hold approximately 7.4% of a sample with roughly 340,000 clones, 88% of them seen once. The CDR3 sequence is 13 residues long. From germline, CDR1 is SGHTA and CDR2 FQGNSA. V shed 3 bases and J shed 1 base, with 5 bases lying between them. Sequenced material: peripheral blood. The chain is built from TRBV7-2 and TRBJ2-3, with D possibly TRBD2 on 5 matching bases. This TCR was recovered from a woman between 65 and 79 years old with COVID-19, enrolled during active disease. CDR3 nucleotide sequence: TGTGCCAGCAGCTTCGGGGGCACAGATACGCAGTATTTT. Its translation: CASSFGGTDTQYF. The complete variable domain, with remaining parts taken from reference TRBV7-2 and TRBJ2-3, reads GAGVSQSPSNKVTEKGKDVELRCDPISGHTALYWYRQSLGQGLEFLIYFQGNSAPDKSGLPSDRFSAERTGGSVSTLTIQRTQQEDSAVYLCASSFGGTDTQYFGPGTRLTVL.